The 20 T cell receptor beta chains given below trace back to one sample, sequenced in a study of CD8+ T cells in alopecia areata. Described treatment: oral pan-JAK inhibitor, 5-10 mg twice daily. As the sequencing template, cDNA was produced by extracting RNA and reverse transcribing it. The table came from immunoSEQ multiplex PCR; TCRdb's copy has only in-frame clones and leaves some out. The sample includes around 140,000 clones, around 50% seen only once; the top ten take more than 15%. The sequencing here drew on CD8+ T cells sorted from blood, taken at week 4, from a patient treated with tofacitinib. The origin of the receptors is a human donor with alopecia areata.

Of note for this clone: The identical CDR3 is also encoded by other nucleotide sequences in the sample. The chain uses TRBV30 and TRBJ1-1; D unresolved. This CDR3 contains 12 residues. Germline V gives CDR1 GTSNPN, CDR2 SVGIG (reference sequence). V lost 0 bases, J lost 6 bases, and 8 bases lay in between. As DNA, the CDR3 is TGTGCCTGGAGTGTAAGAGGCGCTGAAGCTTTCTTT. It specifies CAWSVRGAEAFF.

This clone was found a few times. The chain combines TRBV27 with TRBJ1-5; 7 bases line up with TRBD1. Germline CDR1 is MNHEY and CDR2 is SMNVEV (reference sequence). This CDR3 contains 15 residues. Trimming at V came to 5 bases and at J to 1 base, leaving 5 bases not matched to a gene. CDR3 loop: CASSGGQPSNQPQHF. CDR3 bases: TGTGCCAGCAGTGGGGGACAGCCAAGCAATCAGCCCCAGCATTTT.

The genes are TRBV27 and TRBJ2-3; perhaps TRBD1 as D (5 bases). This CDR3 has 13 amino acids. The V end was cut by 2 bases, the J end by 2 bases, with 5 bases between. Germline CDR1 MNHEY, CDR2 SMNVEV (reference sequence). The CDR3 sequence is CASSLGATDTQYF. Here the CDR3 DNA reads TGTGCCAGCAGTTTAGGGGCCACAGATACGCAGTATTTT.

The J gene is TRBJ1-1, the V gene TRBV30; the D is unclear. CDR1 and CDR2 (germline): GTSNPN, SVGIG (reference sequence). Trimming stripped 1 base from V and 4 bases from J, with 10 bases between. This CDR3 comprises 13 residues. CDR3 nucleotides: TGTGCCTGGAGTGCCACCCTGCCCACTGAAGCTTTCTTT. Protein: CAWSATLPTEAFF.

V gene TRBV30 combines with J gene TRBJ2-7; D is undetermined. From germline, CDR1 is GTSNPN and CDR2 SVGIG (reference sequence). CDR3 length equals 11 residues. Trimming cost V 1 base and J 5 bases, with 6 bases left between them. The CDR3 reads CAWSEGNEQYF. Written as DNA, the CDR3 is TGTGCCTGGAGTGAAGGTAACGAGCAGTACTTC.

A remark on this clone: Other nucleotide sequences in the sample specify the same CDR3. The chain employs TRBV6-5 and TRBJ2-3; D gene uncertain. V lost 0 bases and J 0 bases, leaving 10 bases between the germline ends. The CDR3 is 16 residues long. In germline, CDR1 is MNHEY, CDR2 SVGAGI. CDR3 loop: CASSYSTATSTDTQYF. DNA of the CDR3: TGTGCCAGCAGTTACTCAACCGCGACGAGCACAGATACGCAGTATTTT.

This sequence joins TRBV29-1 and TRBJ1-1, with 9 bases identical to TRBD1. V dropped 5 bases and J dropped 7; count of bases not matched to a gene: 5. Germline V gives CDR1 SQVTM, CDR2 ANQGSEA. This CDR3 comprises 12 residues. The CDR3 spells CSVQGQGREAFF. In nucleotides, the CDR3 is TGCAGCGTTCAGGGACAGGGCCGTGAAGCTTTCTTT.

This clone was seen once. The chain carries TRBV11-2 and TRBJ2-3, with D unclear. The CDR3 totals 12 residues. The ends were cut back, 0 bases at V and 7 bases at J, with 5 bases in the middle. Germline assignment: CDR1 SGHAT and CDR2 FQNNGV. This CDR3 is CASSLDQNTQYF. CDR3 sequence (DNA): TGTGCCAGCAGCTTAGATCAAAATACGCAGTATTTT.

The rearrangement links TRBV30 to TRBJ2-1; D may be TRBD2 (6 bases). Germline CDR1 GTSNPN, CDR2 SVGIG (reference sequence). CDR3 length equals 13 residues. V was pared by 2 bases and J by 8 bases, with 13 bases between. The CDR3 loop reads CAWSSGVPHEQFF. As DNA, the CDR3 is TGTGCCTGGAGTTCGGGGGTGCCGCATGAGCAGTTCTTC.

This rearrangement joins TRBV5-1 to TRBJ1-1; 7 bases match TRBD1. Germline values: CDR1 SGHRS, CDR2 YFSETQ. V was clipped by 3 bases and J by 0 bases; unmatched bases: 5. The CDR3 spans 15 residues. CDR3 DNA: TGCGCCAGCAGCTCAGAGACAGGGTTGAACACTGAAGCTTTCTTT. It encodes CASSSETGLNTEAFF.

This clone was seen a few times. The chain uses TRBV30 and TRBJ2-7, with D perhaps being TRBD1 or TRBD2 (5 bases each). V was pared by 2 bases and J by 4 bases, with 18 bases between. The germline CDR1 and CDR2 sequences are GTSNPN and SVGIG (reference sequence). This CDR3 is built from 15 residues. CDR3: CAWSIPGTPYYEQYF. Written as DNA, the CDR3 is TGTGCCTGGAGTATCCCCGGGACCCCCTATTACGAGCAGTACTTC.

This clone was observed a handful of times. The chain carries TRBV29-1 and TRBJ2-3; 8 bases match TRBD2. The length of the CDR3 is 10 residues. V lost 5 bases, J lost 9 bases, and 1 base stayed unmatched. Germline V gene data show CDR1 as SQVTM and CDR2 as ANQGSEA. Here the CDR3 DNA reads TGCAGCGTTCAGCGGGGGACGCAGTATTTT. This encodes CSVQRGTQYF.

On this clone itself: Other DNA sequences in the same sample also yield this CDR3. The gene calls are TRBV4-1 and TRBJ2-5, with TRBD1 matching over 8 bases. The CDR3 is 14 residues long. Trimming took 1 base from V and 4 from J; bases not matched to a gene: 2. CDR1 is MGHRA, CDR2 YSYEKL, per germline. Here the CDR3 reads CASSQAGGAETQYF. CDR3 nucleotides: TGCGCCAGCAGCCAAGCAGGGGGCGCAGAGACCCAGTACTTC.

The chain has TRBV4-1 and TRBJ1-4; D is ambiguous. Germline CDR1 and CDR2: MGHRA and YSYEKL. The CDR3 spans 11 residues. Trimming took off 4 bases at V and 6 bases at J, with 3 bases between the two ends. This chain's CDR3 is CASSRDEKLFF. The CDR3 nucleotides read TGCGCCAGCAGCCGGGATGAAAAACTGTTTTTT.

The chain uses TRBV2 and TRBJ1-2; 9 nucleotides agree with TRBD1. The CDR3 spans 14 residues. Trimming at V came to 6 bases and at J to 5 bases, leaving 7 bases not matched to a gene. Germline V CDR1 and CDR2: SNHLY, FYNNEI. This chain's CDR3 is CASRRTGEMYGYTF. CDR3 sequence (DNA): TGTGCCAGCAGAAGGACAGGGGAGATGTATGGCTACACCTTC.

The chain carries TRBV7-3 and TRBJ2-1; D possibly uses TRBD1 or TRBD2 (6 bases each). Trimming removed 0 bases from V and 5 bases from J, with 11 bases in between. CDR1 and CDR2 from the germline V gene are SGHTA and FQGTGA. The CDR3 extends over 15 amino acids. The CDR3 is CASSLTGGIDNEQFF. The CDR3 bases are TGTGCCAGCAGCTTAACGGGGGGCATAGACAATGAGCAGTTCTTC. The entire variable domain, with the rest obtained from reference TRBV7-3 and TRBJ2-1, is as follows: GAGVSQTPSNKVTEKGKYVELRCDPISGHTALYWYRQSLGQGPEFLIYFQGTGAADDSGLPNDRFFAVRPEGSVSTLKIQRTERGDSAVYLCASSLTGGIDNEQFFGPGTRLTVL.

The chain joins TRBV27 to TRBJ2-7; D uncertain. The CDR3 is made up of 11 amino acids. From germline, CDR1 is MNHEY and CDR2 SMNVEV (reference sequence). V lost 6 bases to trimming and J lost 1 base, with 4 bases between them. Here the CDR3 reads CASSYSYEQYF. For the CDR3, the DNA is TGTGCCAGCAGCTATTCCTACGAGCAGTACTTC.

To note about this clone: The sample holds other DNA sequences that translate to the same CDR3. The V call is TRBV6-5, the J call TRBJ1-1, with 8 bases lining up with TRBD1. With V trimmed by 2 bases and J by 5 bases, 4 bases remained unmatched. This CDR3 has 14 residues. CDR1 and CDR2 from the germline V gene are MNHEY and SVGAGI. CDR3 bases: TGTGCCAGCAGTTACGAACAGGGGGGGACTGAAGCTTTCTTT. Translated, it gives CASSYEQGGTEAFF.

This clone was seen a handful of times. As DNA, the CDR3 is TGCAGCGTTGAACACAAGAACACTGAAGCTTTCTTT. Its protein is CSVEHKNTEAFF. The chain has TRBV29-1 and TRBJ1-1; D gene uncertain. Germline V lookup: CDR1 SQVTM, CDR2 ANQGSEA. V was shortened by 2 bases and J by 1 base, with 5 bases between the two germline ends. This CDR3 region has 12 residues.

This chain joins TRBV7-8 and TRBJ2-7; D not resolved. Germline V gene lookup returns CDR1 SGHVS and CDR2 FQNEAQ. There are 13 residues in the CDR3. Trimming stripped 0 bases from V and 4 bases from J, with 7 bases between. Here the CDR3 reads CASSLALGYEQYF. The DNA of the CDR3 is TGTGCCAGCAGCTTAGCATTGGGGTACGAGCAGTACTTC.